The 4 T cell receptor beta chains given below trace back to one sample, sequenced in a study of blood T cell repertoires in COVID-19. Data came from immunoSEQ multiplex PCR; TCRdb stores just in-frame clones and leaves some out. The sample has about 160,000 clones, around nine tenths seen once. Sequencing was performed on PBMCs or T cells enriched from blood (not recorded which). Receptors originate from a woman aged 50 to 65 who had recovered from COVID-19.

The V call is TRBV25-1, the J call TRBJ1-1; unclear D gene. The CDR3 consists of 11 residues. Trimming stripped 6 bases from V and 1 base from J, with 3 bases between. Per the germline V gene, CDR1 is MGHDK and CDR2 is SYGVNS. The CDR3 nucleotides read TGTGCCAGCAGGGCGAACACTGAAGCTTTCTTT. Protein product: CASRANTEAFF.

This clone was seen just once. This sequence joins TRBV7-3 and TRBJ2-1, with 13 bases lining up with TRBD2. CDR3 size: 15 residues. The ends lost 0 bases at V and 10 bases at J; junction bases unmatched: 3. The V gene's germline CDR1 is SGHTA and CDR2 FQGTGA. The CDR3 here is CASSLTGLAGREQFF. The DNA for the CDR3 is TGTGCCAGCAGCTTAACGGGACTAGCGGGGAGGGAGCAGTTCTTC. Supplemented by reference TRBV7-3 and TRBJ2-1, the full variable domain reads GAGVSQTPSNKVTEKGKYVELRCDPISGHTALYWYRQSLGQGPEFLIYFQGTGAADDSGLPNDRFFAVRPEGSVSTLKIQRTERGDSAVYLCASSLTGLAGREQFFGPGTRLTVL.

Turning to this clone: The CDR3 end shows no conserved phenylalanine or tryptophan, and so a read error is likely. Because the CDR3's place on the DNA is in doubt, the DNA is left out and the CDR3 is given as listed by TCRdb. V usage is TRBV6-2 or TRBV6-3 and J usage is TRBJ2-7; TRBD1 is taken as the D call from the table, unchecked against the DNA. The CDR3 sequence runs 12 residues, both termini included. Germline lookup yields CDR1 MNHEY and CDR2 SVGEGT. CDR3 loop: CASSYSTTGKDI.

The chain carries TRBV18 and TRBJ1-2; D is perhaps TRBD1 (5 bases). Trimming took 1 base from V and 7 from J, leaving 13 bases between them. Germline V lookup: CDR1 KGHSH, CDR2 LQKENI. The CDR3 is 14 residues long. CDR3 nucleotide sequence: TGTGCCAGCTCACCACTTGGGGAGGGGAGTGGCTACACCTTC. This encodes CASSPLGEGSGYTF.